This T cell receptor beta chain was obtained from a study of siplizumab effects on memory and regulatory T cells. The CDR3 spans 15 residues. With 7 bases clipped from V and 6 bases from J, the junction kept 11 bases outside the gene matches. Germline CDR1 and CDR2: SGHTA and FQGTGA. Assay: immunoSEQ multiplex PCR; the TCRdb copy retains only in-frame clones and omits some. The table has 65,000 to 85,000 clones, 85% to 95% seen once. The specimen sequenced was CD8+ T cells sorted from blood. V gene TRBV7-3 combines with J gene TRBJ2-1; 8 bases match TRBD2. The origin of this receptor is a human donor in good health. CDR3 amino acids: CASTPGTRGANEQFF. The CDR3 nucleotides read TGTGCCAGCACCCCCGGGACTAGAGGGGCCAATGAGCAGTTCTTC.